The TCR beta chain under discussion was sequenced for a study of Ad26.COV2.S vaccination and SARS-CoV-2 variants. Whole-study context: Donor allocation was to the COV1001 Ad26.COV2.S trial arm.

V shed 11 bases, J shed 3 bases, and the junction held 3 bases outside the gene matches. The CDR3 totals 11 residues. Germline CDR1 reads SGHNT; CDR2 reads YENEEA. The treatment: roughly 20 received Ad26.COV2.S at low or high dose, single or two shots; roughly five received placebo; per-sample allocation not given. Vaccine and placebo recipients were sampled on day 63 after the first injection. The assay was immunoSEQ multiplex PCR, and TCRdb's table has in-frame clones only and misses some. Among about 370,000 clones, about 91% were seen once, and the ten largest hold 1.5% to 2%. The input for sequencing was peripheral blood, taken in a trial of Ad26.COV2.S vaccine versus placebo. This clonotype was sampled from a person aged 18-60 years who received the Ad26.COV2.S COVID-19 vaccine or a placebo. The rearrangement joins TRBV11-3 to TRBJ2-7; 8 bases are a match to TRBD1. CDR3 amino acids: CAQQGDYEQYF. The CDR3 bases are TGTGCCCAACAGGGGGACTACGAGCAGTACTTC.